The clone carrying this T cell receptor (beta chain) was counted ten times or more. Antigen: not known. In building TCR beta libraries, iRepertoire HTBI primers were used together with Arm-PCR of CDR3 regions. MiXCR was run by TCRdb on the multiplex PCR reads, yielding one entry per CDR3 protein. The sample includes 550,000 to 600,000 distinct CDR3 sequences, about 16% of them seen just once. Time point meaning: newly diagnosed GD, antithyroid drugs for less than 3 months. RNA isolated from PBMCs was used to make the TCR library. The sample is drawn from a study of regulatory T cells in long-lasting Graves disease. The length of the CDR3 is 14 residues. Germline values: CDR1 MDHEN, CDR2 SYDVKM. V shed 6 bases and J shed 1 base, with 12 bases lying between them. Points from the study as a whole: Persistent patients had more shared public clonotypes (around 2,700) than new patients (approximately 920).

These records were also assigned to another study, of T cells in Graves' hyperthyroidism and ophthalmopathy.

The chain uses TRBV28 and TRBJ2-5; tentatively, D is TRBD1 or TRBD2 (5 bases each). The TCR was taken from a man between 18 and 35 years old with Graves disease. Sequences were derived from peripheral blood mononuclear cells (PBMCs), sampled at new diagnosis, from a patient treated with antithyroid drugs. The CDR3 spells CASRRDGTQETQYF. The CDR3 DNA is TGTGCCAGCAGAAGGGACGGAACCCAAGAGACCCAGTACTTC.